This TCR beta chain appears in the sequencing data of a study of blood T cell repertoires in COVID-19. Study-level background: Acute and convalescent COVID-19 specimens originated in the United States, Italy and Spain. Sources were T cells, B-cell-depleted T cells, or PBMCs; the material itself was cDNA or gDNA.

In the study's own analysis: Estimation of nucleated cell counts was performed using reference gene primer amplification. Clones were read by immunoSEQ multiplex PCR, and TCRdb kept only the in-frame ones, dropping some. V and J calls and clone size follow that table, whereas D and trimming were derived from the DNA. The top ten hold 5% to 7% of the sample, which has over 300,000 clones, around 90% seen once. The origin of this receptor is a man aged 18-30 years who had recovered from COVID-19. Sequencing input: peripheral blood.

Here the CDR3 reads CASSYWTGARNYGYTF. Here the CDR3 DNA reads TGTGCCAGCAGTTACTGGACAGGGGCGAGGAACTATGGCTACACCTTC. J is TRBJ1-2 and V is TRBV6-5, with 9 nucleotides matching TRBD1. V dropped 1 base and J dropped 2; count of bases not matched to a gene: 5. This CDR3 spans 16 amino acids. Germline V gives CDR1 MNHEY, CDR2 SVGAGI.